This is a list of T cell receptor beta chains from one sample in a study of glioma-infiltrating T cells after dendritic cell vaccination. Assay: immunoSEQ multiplex PCR; the TCRdb copy retains only in-frame clones and omits some. Of 99,000 or so clones detected, about 85% appear once; the ten largest clones hold 5.4%. Sequenced material: blood, taken after dendritic cell vaccination. The receptors originated from a human donor with glioblastoma. The CDR3 runs from the conserved cysteine through the conserved F or W. The order of the fields is D gene, J gene, clone size, V gene, CDR3 protein, CDR3 DNA. D genes are given only for firm matches. Not every row has a clone size; where given, it reads once, few, many or a size class.

>TRBD2|TRBJ2-1|.|TRBV4-2
CASSQDFGEGNEQFF
TGTGCCAGCAGCCAAGATTTCGGGGAGGGGAATGAGCAGTTCTTC
>TRBD2|TRBJ2-3|.|TRBV7-6
CASSSSSAVAGGDTQYF
TGTGCCAGCAGCTCGTCCTCCGCAGTAGCGGGGGGAGATACGCAGTATTTT
>TRBD1|TRBJ2-7|.|TRBV2
CASRGTDDEQYF
TGTGCCAGCAGAGGGACAGACGACGAGCAGTACTTC
>TRBD2|TRBJ2-5|.|TRBV4-2
CASSPRARTSGGEETQYF
TGTGCCAGCAGCCCCCGGGCCAGAACTAGCGGGGGGGAAGAGACCCAGTACTTC
>TRBD2|TRBJ2-3|few|TRBV7-3
CASSLNIAGGRTDTQYF
TGTGCCAGCAGCTTGAACATAGCGGGGGGCAGGACAGATACGCAGTATTTT
>TRBD1|TRBJ1-1|.|TRBV10-3
CAISLKGQTNTEAFF
TGTGCCATCAGTTTAAAGGGACAGACGAACACTGAAGCTTTCTTT
>.|TRBJ1-4|once|TRBV7-9
CASSLGVGSEKLFF
TGTGCCAGCAGCTTAGGTGTCGGGTCTGAAAAACTGTTTTTT
>.|TRBJ1-3|.|TRBV9
CASSVKHSGNTIYF
TGTGCCAGCAGCGTGAAGCACTCTGGAAACACCATATATTTT
>.|TRBJ2-3|.|TRBV13
CASSLKRGVSRTDTQYF
TGTGCCAGCAGCTTAAAGAGAGGAGTAAGTCGGACAGATACGCAGTATTTT
>.|TRBJ1-2|.|TRBV2
CASKGGRENYGYTF
TGTGCCAGCAAAGGCGGCAGGGAAAACTATGGCTACACCTTC
>.|TRBJ2-7|.|TRBV27
CASSLSPPGEYGQYF
TGTGCCAGCAGTTTATCGCCGCCCGGGGAGTATGGGCAGTACTTC
>.|TRBJ2-1|.|TRBV9
CASSVGLANNNEQFF
TGTGCCAGCAGCGTAGGTCTAGCGAACAACAATGAGCAGTTCTTC
>.|TRBJ1-2|.|TRBV18
CASSPRRENGYTF
TGTGCCAGCTCACCAAGAAGGGAGAATGGCTACACCTTC
>TRBD2|TRBJ2-7|.|TRBV5-4
CASSLGTSGTHEQYF
TGTGCCAGCAGCTTGGGGACTAGCGGGACCCACGAGCAGTACTTC
>.|TRBJ2-5|once|TRBV2
CASTYSRETQYF
TGTGCCAGCACTTACAGTCGGGAGACCCAGTACTTC
>TRBD2|TRBJ2-2|.|TRBV29-1
CSVASGGWTGELFF
TGCAGCGTCGCTAGCGGGGGGTGGACCGGGGAGCTGTTTTTT